This T cell receptor (beta chain) was captured in a study of T-cell memory formation after mild COVID-19. Study background: Clusters were largely donor specific. Findings and limits, study-wide: The main location of contracting CD4+ clones was CM and EM, and that of contracting CD8+ clones was EMRA. Memory cells collected pre-infection included some clones that later responded, suggesting cross-reactive memory joined. Contracting clones, day 15 to 85, had balanced CD4/CD8, and later expanders favored CD4+.

The CDR3 covers 13 residues. CDR1 MNHEY and CDR2 SVGEGT come from the germline V gene. Between the trimmed V and J ends, which lost 4 bases and 6 bases, there was a span of 13 bases. Concerning this clonotype: Its antigen is unknown.

MiXCR was run by TCRdb on the 5' RACE reads, yielding one entry per CDR3 protein. The repertoire consists of some 350,000 distinct CDR3 sequences, with roughly 15% occurring once and the leading ten covering around 22%. Sequenced input: PBMCs or a T cell subset sorted from them (not recorded which). This chain connects TRBV6-2 or TRBV6-3 to TRBJ2-7, with D perhaps matching TRBD2 (6 bases). The clonotype comes from a man aged 18 to 29 who had mild COVID-19 (a few samples of this study predate the infection). Cell type and time point are not known. The DNA of the CDR3 is TGTGCCAGCAGTTGGGGACTGAGACGCGAGCAGTACTTC. It yields the protein CASSWGLRREQYF.